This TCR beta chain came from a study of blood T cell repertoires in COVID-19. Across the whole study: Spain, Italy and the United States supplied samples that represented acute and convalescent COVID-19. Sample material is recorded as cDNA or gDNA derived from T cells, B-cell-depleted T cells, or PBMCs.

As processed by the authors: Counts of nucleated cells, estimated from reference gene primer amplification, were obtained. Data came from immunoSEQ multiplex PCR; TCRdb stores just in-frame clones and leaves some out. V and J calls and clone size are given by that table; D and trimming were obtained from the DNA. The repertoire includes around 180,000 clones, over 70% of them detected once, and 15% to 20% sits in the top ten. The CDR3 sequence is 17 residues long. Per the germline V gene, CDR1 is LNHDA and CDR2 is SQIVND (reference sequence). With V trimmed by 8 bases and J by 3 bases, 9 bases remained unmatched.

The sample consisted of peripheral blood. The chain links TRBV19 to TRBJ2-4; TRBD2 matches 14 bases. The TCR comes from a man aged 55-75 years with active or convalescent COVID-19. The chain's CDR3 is CASSGTSGSPGKNIQYF. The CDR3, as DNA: TGTGCCAGTTCTGGGACTAGCGGGAGCCCGGGCAAAAACATTCAGTACTTC.